The 2 T cell receptor beta chains presented below share a single source sample, sequenced in a study of neurological immune-mediated disorders. A single record per CDR3 protein comes from TCRdb applying MiXCR to the 5' RACE reads. The table lists 75,000 to 80,000 distinct CDR3 sequences, 5% to 6% of them singletons. Sequencing input: PBMCs. The receptors shown here come from a young woman with multiple sclerosis.

In this sample, this clonotype turned up many times. J is TRBJ2-3 and V is TRBV5-1, with D possibly TRBD2 on 5 matching bases. The CDR3 is made up of 15 amino acids. The V end was cut by 2 bases, the J end by 5 bases, with 15 bases between. The germline V gene encodes CDR1 SGHRS and CDR2 YFSETQ. The CDR3 sequence: CASSFGNSARDTQYF. CDR3 nucleotides: TGCGCCAGCAGCTTCGGGAATAGCGCACGAGATACGCAGTATTTT.

The sample holds many counts of this clonotype. The chain couples TRBV20-1 to TRBJ1-6, with TRBD1 matching 7 bases. This CDR3 comprises 17 residues. Germline lookup yields CDR1 DFQATT and CDR2 SNEGSKA (reference sequence). V dropped 0 bases and J dropped 6; count of bases not matched to a gene: 11. CDR3 nucleotide sequence: TGCAGTGCTAGAGATCAGACGGCAGGGGGTTTTAATTCACCCCTCCACTTT. Protein product: CSARDQTAGGFNSPLHF.